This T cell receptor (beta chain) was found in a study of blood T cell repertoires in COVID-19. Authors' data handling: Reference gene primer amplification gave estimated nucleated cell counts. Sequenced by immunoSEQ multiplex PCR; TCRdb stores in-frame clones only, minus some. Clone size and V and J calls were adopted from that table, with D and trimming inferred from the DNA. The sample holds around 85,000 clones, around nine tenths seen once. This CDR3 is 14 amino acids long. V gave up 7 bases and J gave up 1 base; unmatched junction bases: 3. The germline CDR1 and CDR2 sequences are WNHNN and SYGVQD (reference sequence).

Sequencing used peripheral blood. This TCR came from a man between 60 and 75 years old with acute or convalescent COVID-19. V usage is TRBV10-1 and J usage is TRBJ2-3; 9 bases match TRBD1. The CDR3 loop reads CASNRDRGTDTQYF. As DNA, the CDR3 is TGCGCCAGCAACCGGGACAGGGGCACAGATACGCAGTATTTT.